The rows below give T cell receptor beta chains drawn from one sample of a study of CD4 T cells in relation to SARS-CoV-2 and coronaviruses. These TCRs' antigens remain unknown. Data came from immunoSEQ multiplex PCR; TCRdb stores just in-frame clones and leaves some out. The table records fewer than 25,000 clones, about 70% of them present only once. The sequenced material came from CD4+ T cells from PBMCs, cultured in vitro. The receptor set was obtained from a human donor in good health. Each CDR3 is given with its conserved first and last residue. The order of the fields is V gene, clone size, D gene, J gene, CDR3 protein, CDR3 DNA. The D gene is left open where the match is weak. Size tells how often a clone was seen (once, few, many) or the class of an expanded clone, and some rows leave it out.

V: TRBV6-2/TRBV6-3; size: few; D: -; J: TRBJ1-5; CDR3: CASSSPGRSWRPQHF; DNA: TGTGCCAGCAGCTCTCCCGGACGCTCTTGGCGGCCCCAGCATTTT
V: TRBV7-8; size: few; D: -; J: TRBJ1-5; CDR3: CASSALGDLNQPQHF; DNA: TGTGCCAGCAGCGCCCTCGGGGATCTAAATCAGCCCCAGCATTTT
V: TRBV18; size: few; D: TRBD1; J: TRBJ2-1; CDR3: CASSQGTGAYNEQFF; DNA: TGTGCCAGCTCCCAAGGGACAGGGGCATACAATGAGCAGTTCTTC
V: TRBV9; size: -; D: TRBD1; J: TRBJ1-4; CDR3: CASSSGQPNEKLFF; DNA: TGTGCCAGCAGCTCGGGACAGCCGAATGAAAAACTGTTTTTT
V: TRBV18; size: -; D: -; J: TRBJ1-1; CDR3: CASSPGNLNTEAFF; DNA: TGTGCCAGCTCACCGGGGAACCTGAACACTGAAGCTTTCTTT
V: TRBV5-8; size: -; D: -; J: TRBJ1-1; CDR3: CASSLEVVSTEAFF; DNA: TGTGCCAGCAGCTTGGAGGTGGTGAGCACTGAAGCTTTCTTT
V: TRBV3-1/TRBV3-2; size: -; D: -; J: TRBJ1-2; CDR3: CASRNLGLEDSGYTF; DNA: TGTGCCAGCAGGAACCTGGGTTTGGAGGATTCAGGCTACACCTTC
V: TRBV4-1; size: -; D: -; J: TRBJ1-2; CDR3: CASSQPRQGMRANYGYTF; DNA: TGCGCCAGCAGCCAACCCCGCCAGGGTATGAGAGCTAACTATGGCTACACCTTC
V: TRBV9; size: -; D: TRBD1; J: TRBJ2-7; CDR3: CASSVETGVSYEQYF; DNA: TGTGCCAGCAGCGTGGAGACAGGGGTCTCCTACGAGCAGTACTTC
V: TRBV6-1; size: -; D: -; J: TRBJ1-1; CDR3: CASSERVFRGVNTEAFF; DNA: TGTGCCAGCAGTGAAAGAGTTTTTCGGGGGGTGAACACTGAAGCTTTCTTT
V: TRBV11-2; size: -; D: TRBD2; J: TRBJ2-1; CDR3: CASSLKLLSGGRGEQFF; DNA: TGTGCCAGCAGCTTGAAACTCCTCTCGGGCGGGAGGGGTGAGCAGTTCTTC
V: TRBV5-1; size: -; D: -; J: TRBJ2-1; CDR3: CASSLSAGLVEQFF; DNA: TGCGCCAGCAGCTTGTCGGCTGGTTTGGTGGAGCAGTTCTTC
V: TRBV11-2; size: -; D: -; J: TRBJ2-7; CDR3: CASSPRGTWSSSYEQYF; DNA: TGTGCCAGCAGCCCGAGGGGGACTTGGTCTAGCTCCTACGAGCAGTACTTC
V: TRBV18; size: -; D: -; J: TRBJ2-3; CDR3: CASSTSTDTQYF; DNA: TGTGCCAGCTCAACGAGCACAGATACGCAGTATTTT
V: TRBV19; size: few; D: -; J: TRBJ1-3; CDR3: CASSIDRSHIYF; DNA: TGTGCCAGTAGTATCGACCGGTCTCACATATATTTT
V: TRBV30; size: few; D: -; J: TRBJ2-5; CDR3: CAWSRGLWETQYF; DNA: TGTGCCTGGAGTCGCGGTCTGTGGGAGACCCAGTACTTC
V: TRBV27; size: few; D: TRBD1; J: TRBJ1-2; CDR3: CASSPSWDRDYGYTF; DNA: TGTGCCAGCAGTCCTTCTTGGGACAGGGACTATGGCTACACCTTC
V: TRBV11-2; size: -; D: -; J: TRBJ1-3; CDR3: CASSVPWGALRNTIYF; DNA: TGTGCCAGCTCGGTCCCCTGGGGAGCCTTAAGAAACACCATATATTTT
V: TRBV19; size: -; D: -; J: TRBJ2-3; CDR3: CASSFLYRGGSTDTQYF; DNA: TGTGCCAGTAGCTTCCTTTACAGGGGAGGGAGCACAGATACGCAGTATTTT
V: TRBV19; size: -; D: TRBD2; J: TRBJ2-1; CDR3: CASSIQELAYSDEQFF; DNA: TGTGCCAGTAGTATCCAAGAACTAGCGTATTCGGATGAGCAGTTCTTC
V: TRBV3-1/TRBV3-2; size: -; D: -; J: TRBJ2-6; CDR3: CASSQSTESSGANVLTF; DNA: TGTGCCAGCAGCCAATCAACAGAGAGCTCTGGGGCCAACGTCCTGACTTTC
V: TRBV5-4; size: -; D: -; J: TRBJ2-7; CDR3: CASSEGGNTYEQYF; DNA: TGTGCCAGCAGCGAGGGGGGAAACACCTACGAGCAGTACTTC
V: TRBV7-2; size: -; D: -; J: TRBJ2-1; CDR3: CASTDLSGGNNEQFF; DNA: TGTGCCAGCACCGACTTGAGCGGAGGGAACAATGAGCAGTTCTTC
V: TRBV18; size: -; D: TRBD1; J: TRBJ1-4; CDR3: CASSRGQGATNEKLFF; DNA: TGTGCCAGCTCCAGAGGACAGGGTGCAACTAATGAAAAACTGTTTTTT
V: TRBV5-4; size: -; D: TRBD1; J: TRBJ2-7; CDR3: CASSRRQGSYEQYF; DNA: TGTGCCAGCAGCCGCCGACAGGGCTCCTACGAGCAGTACTTC
V: TRBV5-1; size: -; D: -; J: TRBJ2-3; CDR3: CASSLGGLFSTDTQYF; DNA: TGCGCCAGCAGCTTGGGCGGACTATTTAGCACAGATACGCAGTATTTT
V: TRBV6-5; size: -; D: -; J: TRBJ1-1; CDR3: CASSYSRWETEAFF; DNA: TGTGCCAGCAGTTACTCGAGATGGGAGACTGAAGCTTTCTTT
V: TRBV3-1/TRBV3-2; size: -; D: -; J: TRBJ2-1; CDR3: CASSRPRDGKFF; DNA: TGTGCCAGCAGCCGACCCCGGGACGGGAAGTTCTTC
V: TRBV29-1; size: -; D: TRBD2; J: TRBJ2-5; CDR3: CSVATSGRAGETQYF; DNA: TGCAGCGTCGCTACTAGCGGGAGGGCCGGGGAGACCCAGTACTTC
V: TRBV19; size: -; D: -; J: TRBJ1-2; CDR3: CASSIRAAPANYGYTF; DNA: TGTGCCAGTAGTATCCGCGCGGCGCCGGCTAACTATGGCTACACCTTC
V: TRBV7-2; size: -; D: -; J: TRBJ1-2; CDR3: CASSLGQINYGYTF; DNA: TGTGCCAGCAGCTTAGGCCAGATCAACTATGGCTACACCTTC
V: TRBV7-6; size: medium-sized; D: TRBD1; J: TRBJ1-5; CDR3: CASSLSGTGGNQPQHF; DNA: TGTGCCAGCAGCTTGTCCGGGACAGGGGGTAATCAGCCCCAGCATTTT
V: TRBV3-1/TRBV3-2; size: few; D: -; J: TRBJ2-7; CDR3: CASSQALLYEQYF; DNA: TGTGCCAGCAGCCAAGCTCTTCTTTACGAGCAGTACTTC
V: TRBV6-6; size: -; D: -; J: TRBJ2-1; CDR3: CASSYESTSEQFF; DNA: TGTGCCAGCAGTTATGAGTCGACATCCGAGCAGTTCTTC
V: TRBV5-1; size: -; D: TRBD1; J: TRBJ1-5; CDR3: CASSLTGQGTQPQHF; DNA: TGCGCCAGCAGCTTGACGGGACAGGGGACTCAGCCCCAGCATTTT
V: TRBV19; size: -; D: TRBD2; J: TRBJ2-1; CDR3: CASSPTSGRGYEQFF; DNA: TGTGCCAGTAGTCCAACTAGCGGGAGAGGGTATGAGCAGTTCTTC
V: TRBV7-2; size: -; D: -; J: TRBJ2-5; CDR3: CASSSSRGYQETQYF; DNA: TGTGCCAGCAGCTCCAGTCGTGGCTATCAAGAGACCCAGTACTTC
V: TRBV6-2/TRBV6-3; size: -; D: -; J: TRBJ2-3; CDR3: CASSYAARGSSGADTQYF; DNA: TGTGCCAGCAGTTATGCGGCCAGAGGATCTTCGGGCGCCGATACGCAGTATTTT
V: TRBV3-1/TRBV3-2; size: -; D: -; J: TRBJ1-2; CDR3: CASSQGLGAGGYTF; DNA: TGTGCCAGCAGCCAAGGCTTGGGGGCGGGCGGCTACACCTTC
V: TRBV4-1; size: -; D: TRBD2; J: TRBJ2-1; CDR3: CASSQRTSGRDEQFF; DNA: TGCGCCAGCAGCCAGCGGACTAGCGGGAGAGATGAGCAGTTCTTC
V: TRBV3-1/TRBV3-2; size: -; D: -; J: TRBJ1-4; CDR3: CASSQGTASGEKLFF; DNA: TGTGCCAGCAGCCAAGGAACCGCGTCGGGTGAAAAACTGTTTTTT